This T cell receptor beta chain was recovered during a study of shared clonotypes between healthy human individuals. Details on this clone: Since a far larger clone is one base different, this is likely a read error.

This table comes from immunoSEQ multiplex PCR, and its TCRdb copy is limited to in-frame clones, with some not included. The sample consists of about 490,000 clones, over 70% of them appearing once. CDR3 length: 14 amino acids. CDR1 MDHEN and CDR2 SYDVKM come from the germline V gene. Trimming removed 6 bases from V and 1 base from J; junction bases left unmatched: 3. The receptor was isolated from a woman in her thirties or forties in good health. Some clones in this sample may be carry-over from other donors' samples. The chain has TRBV28 and TRBJ2-5, with 9 bases that match TRBD2. Sequencing input: PBMCs. CDR3 region: CASRMTSGQETQYF. The CDR3 DNA reads TGTGCCAGCAGGATGACTAGCGGCCAAGAGACCCAGTACTTC. The complete variable domain, with remaining parts taken from reference TRBV28 and TRBJ2-5, reads DVKVTQSSRYLVKRTGEKVFLECVQDMDHENMFWYRQDPGLGLRLIYFSYDVKMKEKGDIPEGYSVSREKKERFSLILESASTNQTSMYLCASRMTSGQETQYFGPGTRLLVL.